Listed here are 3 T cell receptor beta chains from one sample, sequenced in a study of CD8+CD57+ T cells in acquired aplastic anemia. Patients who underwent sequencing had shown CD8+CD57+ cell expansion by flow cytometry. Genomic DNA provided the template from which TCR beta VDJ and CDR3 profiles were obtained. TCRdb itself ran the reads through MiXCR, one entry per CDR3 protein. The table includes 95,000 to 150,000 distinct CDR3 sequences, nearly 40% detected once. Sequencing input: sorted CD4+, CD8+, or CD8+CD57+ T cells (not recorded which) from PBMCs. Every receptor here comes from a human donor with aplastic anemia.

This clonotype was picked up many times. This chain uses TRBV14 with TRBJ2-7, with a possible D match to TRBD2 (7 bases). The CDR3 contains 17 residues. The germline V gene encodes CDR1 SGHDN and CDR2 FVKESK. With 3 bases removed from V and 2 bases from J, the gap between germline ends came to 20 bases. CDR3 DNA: TGTGCCAGCAGCCATTCGGATAGGGGGGGGTTAACCTACGAGCAGTACTTC. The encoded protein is CASSHSDRGGLTYEQYF.

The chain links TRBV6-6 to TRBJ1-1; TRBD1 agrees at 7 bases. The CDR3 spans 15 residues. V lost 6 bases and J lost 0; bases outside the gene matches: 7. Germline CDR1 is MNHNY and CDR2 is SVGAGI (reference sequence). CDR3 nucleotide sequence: TGTGCCAGCAGCCGATCGGGACAGTTGAACACTGAAGCTTTCTTT. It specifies CASSRSGQLNTEAFF.

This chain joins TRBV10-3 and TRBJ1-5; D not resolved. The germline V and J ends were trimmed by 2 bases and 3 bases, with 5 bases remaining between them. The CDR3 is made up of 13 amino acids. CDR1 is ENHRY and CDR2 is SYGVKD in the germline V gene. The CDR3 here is CAISETDNQPQHF. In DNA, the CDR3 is TGTGCCATCAGTGAGACAGACAATCAGCCCCAGCATTTT.